These T cell receptor beta chains were read from a single sample in a study of Graves' ophthalmopathy and Graves' hyperthyroidism. TCRdb fed the multiplex PCR reads into MiXCR, producing one record per CDR3 protein. The table includes under 800,000 distinct CDR3 sequences, about a fifth detected once. Sequencing was performed on peripheral blood. The receptors originated from a woman between 18 and 29 years old with stable Graves' hyperthyroidism. Some clones in this sample may be carry-over from other donors' samples. Each CDR3 is given with its conserved first and last residue. D genes are given only for firm matches. Clone sizes are given selectively: once, few, many, or a class where the clone is expanded.

clone size: -
J gene: TRBJ1-3
D gene: -
V gene: TRBV20-1
CDR3 protein: CSATSGTQGNTIYF
CDR3 DNA: TGCAGTGCTACCTCCGGGACGCAGGGAAACACCATATATTTT

clone size: many
J gene: TRBJ2-2
D gene: -
V gene: TRBV6-2/TRBV6-3
CDR3 protein: CASTSGTNTGELFF
CDR3 DNA: TGTGCCAGCACCTCCGGGACAAACACCGGGGAGCTGTTTTTT

clone size: many
J gene: TRBJ2-7
D gene: TRBD1
V gene: TRBV6-1
CDR3 protein: CASRAPGQGSYEQYF
CDR3 DNA: TGTGCCAGCAGAGCACCGGGACAGGGGTCTTACGAGCAGTACTTC

clone size: many
J gene: TRBJ1-1
D gene: -
V gene: TRBV20-1
CDR3 protein: CSARGMNTEAFF
CDR3 DNA: TGCAGTGCTAGGGGTATGAACACTGAAGCTTTCTTT

clone size: -
J gene: TRBJ1-2
D gene: TRBD1
V gene: TRBV5-1
CDR3 protein: CASSSQGELSYGYTF
CDR3 DNA: TGCGCCAGCAGCTCACAGGGGGAGTTAAGCTATGGCTACACCTTC

clone size: many
J gene: TRBJ1-2
D gene: -
V gene: TRBV6-1
CDR3 protein: CASSEAALDGYTF
CDR3 DNA: TGTGCCAGCAGTGAAGCGGCCCTCGATGGCTACACCTTC

clone size: many
J gene: TRBJ1-1
D gene: -
V gene: TRBV4-2
CDR3 protein: CASSSRDRSVWYTEAFF
CDR3 DNA: TGTGCCAGCAGTTCAAGGGATCGCTCGGTGTGGTACACTGAAGCTTTCTTT

clone size: many
J gene: TRBJ1-1
D gene: -
V gene: TRBV6-5
CDR3 protein: CASSYLFDLDGAEAFF
CDR3 DNA: TGTGCCAGCAGTTATCTCTTCGACCTCGACGGCGCTGAAGCTTTCTTT

clone size: many
J gene: TRBJ1-6
D gene: -
V gene: TRBV4-1
CDR3 protein: CASSHGALGNSPLHF
CDR3 DNA: TGCGCCAGCAGCCACGGGGCCTTGGGGAATTCACCCCTCCACTTT

clone size: few
J gene: TRBJ1-5
D gene: -
V gene: TRBV12-3/TRBV12-4
CDR3 protein: CASSYQVGSNQPQHF
CDR3 DNA: TGTGCCAGCAGTTATCAGGTTGGTAGCAATCAGCCCCAGCATTTT

clone size: many
J gene: TRBJ1-1
D gene: -
V gene: TRBV2
CDR3 protein: CASSSRRDTAFF
CDR3 DNA: TGTGCCAGCAGTAGCCGCAGGGATACAGCTTTCTTT

clone size: few
J gene: TRBJ2-2
D gene: TRBD2
V gene: TRBV30
CDR3 protein: CAWSPLALYTGELFF
CDR3 DNA: TGTGCCTGGAGCCCACTAGCGCTTTACACCGGGGAGCTGTTTTTT

clone size: many
J gene: TRBJ1-1
D gene: TRBD1
V gene: TRBV30
CDR3 protein: CAWTGGTYMNTEAFF
CDR3 DNA: TGTGCCTGGACAGGGGGCACTTACATGAACACTGAAGCTTTCTTT

clone size: -
J gene: TRBJ2-6
D gene: TRBD2
V gene: TRBV28
CDR3 protein: CASSPQTGGISGANVLTF
CDR3 DNA: TGTGCCAGCAGTCCCCAGACGGGAGGGATAAGTGGGGCCAACGTCCTGACTTTC

clone size: -
J gene: TRBJ1-2
D gene: -
V gene: TRBV30
CDR3 protein: CAWSSRYGYTF
CDR3 DNA: TGTGCCTGGAGTAGCCGCTATGGCTACACCTTC

clone size: many
J gene: TRBJ2-5
D gene: -
V gene: TRBV29-1
CDR3 protein: CSVEPSRGLMGTQYF
CDR3 DNA: TGCAGCGTTGAGCCTTCGCGAGGTTTAATGGGGACCCAGTACTTC

clone size: many
J gene: TRBJ2-4
D gene: TRBD1
V gene: TRBV11-2
CDR3 protein: CASSSDRGPKNIQYF
CDR3 DNA: TGTGCCAGCAGCTCGGACAGGGGCCCCAAAAACATTCAGTACTTC

clone size: many
J gene: TRBJ2-7
D gene: TRBD2
V gene: TRBV19
CDR3 protein: CASSMASGRPLSYEQYF
CDR3 DNA: TGTGCCAGTAGTATGGCCAGCGGGAGGCCACTCTCCTACGAGCAGTACTTC

clone size: -
J gene: TRBJ1-3
D gene: -
V gene: TRBV7-2
CDR3 protein: CASSLAARGSGNTIYF
CDR3 DNA: TGTGCCAGCAGCTTAGCGGCGAGGGGCTCTGGAAACACCATATATTTT

clone size: -
J gene: TRBJ1-6
D gene: -
V gene: TRBV15
CDR3 protein: CATSRDRRGLDSPLHF
CDR3 DNA: TGTGCCACCAGCAGAGATCGAAGGGGCTTAGATTCACCCCTCCACTTT

clone size: -
J gene: TRBJ1-5
D gene: -
V gene: TRBV15
CDR3 protein: CATSRGAWVGGNQPQHF
CDR3 DNA: TGTGCCACCAGCAGAGGGGCATGGGTTGGGGGCAATCAGCCCCAGCATTTT

clone size: many
J gene: TRBJ1-6
D gene: -
V gene: TRBV4-1
CDR3 protein: CASRGLGVSYNSPLHF
CDR3 DNA: TGCGCCAGCCGGGGGCTCGGCGTCTCCTATAATTCACCCCTCCACTTT

clone size: many
J gene: TRBJ2-7
D gene: -
V gene: TRBV28
CDR3 protein: CASTLARGGEQYF
CDR3 DNA: TGTGCCAGCACCCTAGCTCGGGGCGGGGAGCAGTACTTC

clone size: many
J gene: TRBJ2-7
D gene: -
V gene: TRBV6-2/TRBV6-3
CDR3 protein: CASSYLLRPYEQYF
CDR3 DNA: TGTGCCAGCAGTTATCTGCTAAGGCCCTACGAGCAGTACTTC

clone size: many
J gene: TRBJ1-2
D gene: TRBD1
V gene: TRBV9
CDR3 protein: CASSGTGGGYGYTF
CDR3 DNA: TGTGCCAGCAGCGGAACAGGGGGCGGCTATGGCTACACCTTC

clone size: few
J gene: TRBJ2-7
D gene: -
V gene: TRBV6-2/TRBV6-3
CDR3 protein: CASSSPLSRGPYEQYF
CDR3 DNA: TGTGCCAGCAGTTCCCCCCTGAGTCGGGGACCCTACGAGCAGTACTTC

clone size: -
J gene: TRBJ1-2
D gene: -
V gene: TRBV12-3/TRBV12-4
CDR3 protein: CASSSWTVPNYGYTF
CDR3 DNA: TGTGCCAGCAGTTCCTGGACGGTACCTAACTATGGCTACACCTTC

clone size: many
J gene: TRBJ2-7
D gene: -
V gene: TRBV11-3
CDR3 protein: CASSSTKGGSGSRLGEQYF
CDR3 DNA: TGTGCCAGCAGCTCGACGAAAGGGGGTAGCGGATCCAGATTGGGCGAGCAGTACTTC

clone size: few
J gene: TRBJ2-7
D gene: TRBD2
V gene: TRBV6-1
CDR3 protein: CASSDWPSGNHGEQYF
CDR3 DNA: TGTGCCAGCAGTGATTGGCCTAGCGGGAATCACGGCGAGCAGTACTTC

clone size: few
J gene: TRBJ1-5
D gene: -
V gene: TRBV2
CDR3 protein: CASSYSSLNQPQHF
CDR3 DNA: TGTGCCAGCAGTTATTCCAGCCTCAATCAGCCCCAGCATTTT

clone size: many
J gene: TRBJ2-2
D gene: -
V gene: TRBV6-4
CDR3 protein: CASSAREAGELFF
CDR3 DNA: TGTGCCAGCAGTGCGAGAGAAGCTGGGGAGCTGTTTTTT

clone size: many
J gene: TRBJ1-5
D gene: -
V gene: TRBV19
CDR3 protein: CASSIGSNAYQPQHF
CDR3 DNA: TGTGCCAGTAGTATAGGCAGTAATGCCTATCAGCCCCAGCATTTT

clone size: many
J gene: TRBJ2-7
D gene: TRBD1
V gene: TRBV27
CDR3 protein: CASSRGQGVFYEQYF
CDR3 DNA: TGTGCCAGCAGCCGGGGACAGGGGGTATTCTACGAGCAGTACTTC

clone size: -
J gene: TRBJ1-2
D gene: -
V gene: TRBV6-1
CDR3 protein: CACSPRSNYGYTF
CDR3 DNA: TGTGCCTGCAGCCCTCGGTCTAACTATGGCTACACCTTC

clone size: many
J gene: TRBJ2-5
D gene: -
V gene: TRBV6-1
CDR3 protein: CASQDRRETQYF
CDR3 DNA: TGTGCCAGCCAGGACAGAAGAGAGACCCAGTACTTC

clone size: many
J gene: TRBJ1-6
D gene: TRBD1
V gene: TRBV20-1
CDR3 protein: CSAETGSSYNSPLHF
CDR3 DNA: TGCAGTGCTGAGACAGGGAGCTCCTATAATTCACCCCTCCACTTT

clone size: many
J gene: TRBJ2-7
D gene: -
V gene: TRBV27
CDR3 protein: CASSHLRDIGRPSYEQYF
CDR3 DNA: TGTGCCAGCAGCCATCTCCGGGACATAGGGAGACCCTCCTACGAGCAGTACTTC

clone size: many
J gene: TRBJ1-2
D gene: -
V gene: TRBV7-9
CDR3 protein: CASSPETKGYTF
CDR3 DNA: TGTGCCAGCAGCCCAGAGACGAAGGGCTACACCTTC

clone size: -
J gene: TRBJ1-1
D gene: -
V gene: TRBV12-3/TRBV12-4
CDR3 protein: CASSLLARANTEACF
CDR3 DNA: TGTGCCAGCAGTTTATTGGCCAGGGCGAACACTGAAGCTTGCTTT

clone size: few
J gene: TRBJ1-1
D gene: -
V gene: TRBV24-1
CDR3 protein: CATSDPPFTEAFF
CDR3 DNA: TGTGCCACCAGTGATCCCCCCTTCACTGAAGCTTTCTTT

clone size: -
J gene: TRBJ1-1
D gene: -
V gene: TRBV6-5
CDR3 protein: CASSYSQGMNTEAFF
CDR3 DNA: TGTGCCAGCAGTTACTCGCAGGGCATGAACACTGAAGCTTTCTTT

clone size: many
J gene: TRBJ2-5
D gene: -
V gene: TRBV2
CDR3 protein: CASSRGPEETQYF
CDR3 DNA: TGTGCCAGCTCGCGGGGGCCAGAAGAGACCCAGTACTTC

clone size: -
J gene: TRBJ2-7
D gene: -
V gene: TRBV11-1
CDR3 protein: CASSSPGAGAVYEQYF
CDR3 DNA: TGTGCCAGCAGCTCACCGGGTGCGGGGGCCGTTTACGAGCAGTACTTC

clone size: many
J gene: TRBJ1-6
D gene: -
V gene: TRBV5-1
CDR3 protein: CASSLEGQRSPLHF
CDR3 DNA: TGCGCCAGCAGCTTGGAAGGACAGCGCTCACCCCTCCACTTT

clone size: -
J gene: TRBJ1-1
D gene: -
V gene: TRBV7-2
CDR3 protein: CASSLVVADEAFF
CDR3 DNA: TGTGCCAGCAGCTTAGTGGTGGCAGATGAAGCTTTCTTT

clone size: many
J gene: TRBJ1-5
D gene: TRBD1
V gene: TRBV30
CDR3 protein: CAWKQGYSNQPQHF
CDR3 DNA: TGTGCCTGGAAACAGGGGTATAGCAATCAGCCCCAGCATTTT

clone size: few
J gene: TRBJ2-2
D gene: TRBD2
V gene: TRBV4-1
CDR3 protein: CASSQGGELLAGAVIGELFF
CDR3 DNA: TGCGCCAGCAGCCAAGGGGGGGAACTCCTAGCGGGAGCCGTAATCGGGGAGCTGTTTTTT

clone size: -
J gene: TRBJ1-1
D gene: TRBD1
V gene: TRBV5-1
CDR3 protein: CASSKGQGRAEAFF
CDR3 DNA: TGCGCCAGCAGCAAGGGACAGGGTAGGGCTGAAGCTTTCTTT

clone size: many
J gene: TRBJ1-3
D gene: TRBD1
V gene: TRBV27
CDR3 protein: CASSGTASGNTIYF
CDR3 DNA: TGTGCCAGCAGTGGGACAGCTTCTGGAAACACCATATATTTT

clone size: many
J gene: TRBJ2-5
D gene: -
V gene: TRBV28
CDR3 protein: CASSFVYQETQYF
CDR3 DNA: TGTGCCAGCAGTTTCGTGTACCAAGAGACCCAGTACTTC

clone size: few
J gene: TRBJ1-1
D gene: -
V gene: TRBV9
CDR3 protein: CASSVGMNRENTEAFF
CDR3 DNA: TGTGCCAGCAGCGTAGGTATGAACAGGGAGAACACTGAAGCTTTCTTT

clone size: many
J gene: TRBJ2-7
D gene: TRBD2
V gene: TRBV28
CDR3 protein: CASSPSGGLYYEQYF
CDR3 DNA: TGTGCCAGCAGTCCTAGCGGGGGCCTATACTACGAGCAGTACTTC

clone size: -
J gene: TRBJ2-5
D gene: TRBD1
V gene: TRBV12-3/TRBV12-4
CDR3 protein: CASNYRGQETQYF
CDR3 DNA: TGTGCCAGCAACTACAGGGGCCAAGAGACCCAGTACTTC